The rows below give T cell receptor beta chains drawn from one sample of a study of CD4+ T cells in melanoma. The table came from immunoSEQ multiplex PCR; TCRdb's copy has only in-frame clones and leaves some out. The sample contains some 13,000 clones, around 72% of which appear only once. Sequencing used cells from a culture (not recorded whether cultured in vitro). Receptor source: a human donor with melanoma. Each CDR3 is given with its conserved first and last residue. D genes are given only for firm matches. Rows give clone size only sometimes, using once, few, many, or a class for an expanded clone.

j_call	clone_size	d_call	v_call	cdr3_aa	cdr3_nt
TRBJ2-7	-	-	TRBV4-1	CASSQVPPRDYEQYF	TGCGCCAGCAGCCAAGTCCCCCCGAGAGACTACGAGCAGTACTTC
TRBJ1-1	-	TRBD1	TRBV4-3	CASSLNRGRTEAFF	TGCGCCAGCAGCTTGAACAGGGGTAGAACTGAAGCTTTCTTT
TRBJ1-2	-	-	TRBV6-6	CASSYWGLVNGYTF	TGTGCCAGCAGTTATTGGGGATTGGTTAATGGCTACACCTTC
TRBJ1-2	-	-	TRBV6-1	CASSSAANYGYTF	TGTGCCAGCAGTTCGGCCGCTAACTATGGCTACACCTTC
TRBJ1-3	-	TRBD1	TRBV6-1	CASSVIGQGLSGNTIYF	TGTGCCAGCAGTGTGATTGGACAGGGGCTATCTGGAAACACCATATATTTT
TRBJ1-2	-	TRBD1	TRBV7-8	CASSPQGGAGGGYTF	TGTGCCAGCAGCCCCCAGGGGGGGGCGGGGGGTGGCTACACCTTC
TRBJ1-6	few	TRBD1	TRBV5-6	CASSPRDRVSSPLHF	TGTGCCAGCAGCCCGCGGGACAGGGTGAGTTCACCCCTCCACTTT
TRBJ1-4	-	-	TRBV19	CASSTTVEKLFF	TGTGCCAGTAGTACGACTGTAGAAAAACTGTTTTTT
TRBJ1-3	-	-	TRBV15	CATSRGRNSGNTIYF	TGTGCCACCAGCAGAGGACGGAACTCTGGAAACACCATATATTTT
TRBJ2-1	few	-	TRBV19	CASSGRQGGNEQFF	TGTGCCAGTAGCGGGAGACAGGGTGGCAATGAGCAGTTCTTC
TRBJ1-1	-	-	TRBV6-1	CASSALLGETEAFF	TGTGCCAGCAGTGCTTTATTGGGCGAAACTGAAGCTTTCTTT
TRBJ2-7	-	-	TRBV7-2	CASRALDRSNEQYF	TGTGCCAGCAGAGCCCTCGACAGGTCTAACGAGCAGTACTTC
TRBJ2-3	-	-	TRBV19	CASLGTTLPQDTQYF	TGTGCCAGTTTAGGGACAACGCTACCGCAGGATACGCAGTATTTT
TRBJ1-2	few	TRBD1	TRBV5-1	CASSLGDRDNYGYTF	TGCGCCAGCAGCTTGGGGGACAGGGACAACTATGGCTACACCTTC
TRBJ2-1	-	TRBD2	TRBV10-3	CAISAGTSGGAGEQFF	TGTGCCATCAGTGCCGGGACTAGCGGGGGGGCAGGTGAGCAGTTCTTC
TRBJ2-7	once	TRBD2	TRBV7-8	CASSPGLAGDKYF	TGTGCCAGCAGCCCGGGACTAGCGGGGGATAAGTACTTC